One and the same sample provided the 15 T cell receptor beta chains below, sequenced in a study of blood T cell repertoires in COVID-19. TCRdb's copy holds only in-frame clones and misses some; the assay was immunoSEQ multiplex PCR. Of 200,000 or so clones listed, roughly 90% are singletons. Material for sequencing was PBMCs or T cells enriched from blood (not recorded which). The receptors shown here come from a woman aged 35 to 49 with acute COVID-19.

The CDR3: CASSTGQGASQPQHF. In DNA, the CDR3 is TGTGCCAGCAGCACAGGACAGGGGGCGTCTCAGCCCCAGCATTTT. The V call is TRBV9, the J call TRBJ1-5, with 11 bases identical to TRBD1. V lost 4 bases to trimming and J lost 6 bases; unmatched junction nucleotides: 6. The CDR3 sequence is 15 residues long. Germline-derived CDR1 and CDR2 are SGDLS and YYNGEE.

V is TRBV28 and J is TRBJ1-3; a weak D match, TRBD1 (6 bases). Germline V gene sequence: CDR1 MDHEN, CDR2 SYDVKM. The CDR3 has 14 residues. V was cut by 4 bases and J by 3 bases, with 10 bases left in between. The CDR3 spells CASSSTGLGNTIYF. The CDR3 DNA reads as TGTGCCAGCAGTTCAACAGGGCTTGGAAACACCATATATTTT.

This chain links TRBV11-2 with TRBJ1-4, with 7 positions matching TRBD1. V lost 3 bases to trimming and J lost 5 bases; unmatched junction nucleotides: 6. Germline loops: CDR1 SGHAT, CDR2 FQNNGV. The CDR3 length is 15 residues. The CDR3 reads CASSFGGQRNEKLFF. CDR3 nucleotide sequence: TGTGCCAGCAGCTTCGGGGGACAGAGGAATGAAAAACTGTTTTTT.

The CDR3 sequence is CATSDLDREGETQYF. CDR3 nucleotide sequence: TGTGCCACCAGTGACCTGGACAGGGAGGGAGAGACCCAGTACTTC. The rearrangement uses TRBV24-1 and TRBJ2-5, with a tentative D call TRBD1 (8 bases). Germline CDR1 is KGHDR and CDR2 is SFDVKD. V dropped 4 bases and J dropped 4 bases, with 15 bases sitting between them. The CDR3 length is 15 residues.

As DNA, the CDR3 is TGTGCCAGCAGGGGAAGGACAGGGACGTCCACCGGGGAGCTGTTTTTT. This encodes CASRGRTGTSTGELFF. V usage is TRBV3-1 (or the pseudogene TRBV3-2) and J usage is TRBJ2-2, with 8 bases identical to TRBD1. Looked up from germline, CDR1 is LGHDT and CDR2 is YNNKEL (reference sequence). After removal of 6 bases from V and 4 bases from J, the junction contained 10 bases not matched to a gene. CDR3 length: 16 residues.

This rearrangement joins TRBV21-1 to TRBJ1-2. TRBV21-1 is labeled a pseudogene. The CDR3 has 11 amino acids. In nucleotides, the CDR3 is TGTGCCAGCAGCTACGGAGATGGCTACACCTTC. This sequence encodes CASSYGDGYTF.

The rearrangement joins TRBV9 to TRBJ2-7, with 8 bases identical to TRBD1. The germline CDR1 and CDR2 sequences are SGDLS and YYNGEE. The V and J ends lost 4 bases and 0 bases, in that order; junction bases with no gene match: 9. The CDR3 is made up of 16 amino acids. CDR3 amino acids: CASSSGTGYGSYEQYF. CDR3 coding DNA: TGTGCCAGCAGCTCCGGGACAGGCTATGGCTCCTACGAGCAGTACTTC.

This chain links TRBV7-2 with TRBJ2-5, with TRBD2 as a possible D gene (6 bases). The CDR3 totals 15 residues. V was cut by 4 bases and J by 3 bases, with 15 bases left in between. Germline V gene lookup returns CDR1 SGHTA and CDR2 FQGNSA. CDR3 residues: CASSSRGTPEETQYF. The CDR3 DNA reads as TGTGCCAGCAGCTCCCGAGGGACTCCTGAAGAGACCCAGTACTTC. Complete variable domain (other parts from reference TRBV7-2 and TRBJ2-5): GAGVSQSPSNKVTEKGKDVELRCDPISGHTALYWYRQSLGQGLEFLIYFQGNSAPDKSGLPSDRFSAERTGGSVSTLTIQRTQQEDSAVYLCASSSRGTPEETQYFGPGTRLLVL.

The chain carries TRBV7-2 and TRBJ2-5, with 9 bases identical to TRBD1. This CDR3 contains 14 residues. The germline V gene has CDR1 SGHTA and CDR2 FQGNSA. The trim removed 5 bases at V and 3 bases at J, leaving 4 bases unmatched. CDR3 protein: CASSPRDREETQYF. CDR3 DNA: TGTGCCAGCAGCCCCCGGGACAGGGAAGAGACCCAGTACTTC. The full variable domain, its missing parts supplied by reference TRBV7-2 and TRBJ2-5, is GAGVSQSPSNKVTEKGKDVELRCDPISGHTALYWYRQSLGQGLEFLIYFQGNSAPDKSGLPSDRFSAERTGGSVSTLTIQRTQQEDSAVYLCASSPRDREETQYFGPGTRLLVL.

The chain combines TRBV19 with TRBJ2-2; D call uncertain. The CDR3 extends over 15 amino acids. Trimming removed 0 bases from V and 0 bases from J, with 5 bases in between. CDR1 and CDR2 (germline): LNHDA, SQIVND (reference sequence). DNA of the CDR3: TGTGCCAGTAGTATAGATGGCACGAACACCGGGGAGCTGTTTTTT. This sequence encodes CASSIDGTNTGELFF. Combining the CDR3 with reference TRBV19 and TRBJ2-2 gives the whole variable domain DGGITQSPKYLFRKEGQNVTLSCEQNLNHDAMYWYRQDPGQGLRLIYYSQIVNDFQKGDIAEGYSVSREKKESFPLTVTSAQKNPTAFYLCASSIDGTNTGELFFGEGSRLTVL.

The chain carries TRBV9 and TRBJ2-6; a possible D gene is TRBD2 (6 bases). The V gene's germline CDR1 is SGDLS and CDR2 YYNGEE. The length of the CDR3 is 17 residues. The V gene lost 0 bases and the J gene lost 0 bases, with 10 bases spanning the gap. The CDR3, as DNA: TGTGCCAGCAGCGTAGGGGCCGGGAGCTCTGGGGCCAACGTCCTGACTTTC. Amino acids: CASSVGAGSSGANVLTF.

This clone turned up a few times. The chain couples TRBV19 to TRBJ1-1; D possibly corresponds to TRBD1 (5 bases). The CDR3 runs 14 residues. Trimming stripped 4 bases from V and 0 bases from J, with 9 bases between. The germline CDR1 and CDR2 sequences are LNHDA and SQIVND (reference sequence). DNA of the CDR3: TGTGCCAGTAGTAGCGGGGGTCTGAACACTGAAGCTTTCTTT. It is translated as CASSSGGLNTEAFF.

The chain couples TRBV7-3 to TRBJ2-1, with TRBD2 matching 14 bases. V trimming: 3 bases; J trimming: 6 bases; junction bases outside the gene matches: 7. The CDR3 has 17 residues. Germline lookup yields CDR1 SGHTA and CDR2 FQGTGA. The CDR3 region is CASSLTSGGGRRNEQFF. In DNA, the CDR3 is TGTGCCAGCAGCTTGACTAGCGGGGGGGGCCGCCGCAATGAGCAGTTCTTC.

This clone was observed many times. The V call is TRBV5-1, the J call TRBJ1-2; no firm D call. V lost 1 base and J 8 bases, leaving 27 bases between the germline ends. Looked up from germline, CDR1 is SGHRS and CDR2 is YFSETQ. CDR3 length equals 18 residues. The CDR3 region has the DNA TGCGCCAGCAGCTTGTCCAGCGCCGGACCTATCGCGTCGGGAGGCTACACCTTC. Amino acid sequence: CASSLSSAGPIASGGYTF.

The rearrangement uses TRBV12-2 and TRBJ1-6. TRBV12-2 is a pseudogene. The CDR3 runs 14 residues. In DNA, the CDR3 is TGTGCGAACTTAGGAGGGGCCTTCAATTCACCCCTCCACTTT. Translated: CANLGGAFNSPLHF.